This T cell receptor (beta chain) was retrieved from a study of blood T cell repertoires in COVID-19. Sequencing was performed with immunoSEQ multiplex PCR; in TCRdb, only in-frame clones are kept and a portion is missing. The sample carries approximately 310,000 clones, roughly 86% recorded once. The CDR3 is made up of 15 amino acids. From germline, CDR1 is SGHRS and CDR2 YFSETQ. V trimming: 4 bases; J trimming: 5 bases; junction bases outside the gene matches: 8. This chain joins TRBV5-1 and TRBJ2-7; 11 bases map to TRBD1. The material sequenced was peripheral blood. This sequence was found in a woman aged 45-59 years who had recovered from COVID-19. The CDR3 sequence: CASSPRTGGTDEQYF. The CDR3 nucleotides are TGCGCCAGCAGCCCACGGACAGGGGGCACGGACGAGCAGTACTTC.